This T cell receptor beta chain was captured in a study of CD8 T cells in Susac syndrome. Study information: Active disease was present in about six of the sequenced Susac syndrome patients, and remission in about eight.

Negative isolation yielded CD4+ and CD8+ T cells, and FACS enriched TEMRA cells. The CDR3 loop spans 15 amino acids. V lost 3 bases to trimming and J lost 0 bases, with 10 bases between them. Overall study results and limits: CD4+ T cell repertoires in Susac syndrome exhibited no evidence of clonal expansion.

An input of 0.5 to 1 ug of RNA was subjected to reverse transcription using random hexamers. Amplification of TCR beta CDR3 across 54 Vbeta and 13 Jbeta was performed with immunoSEQ multiplex PCR. Via MiXCR, TCRdb re-called the immunoSEQ multiplex PCR reads, giving one row per CDR3 protein. The profile shows roughly 200,000 distinct CDR3 sequences, roughly 94% of them singletons. As regards this clonotype: Its target is not known.

This rearrangement joins TRBV12-3 or TRBV12-4 to TRBJ2-3; D gene unclear. The source material was CD4+ T cells from PBMCs. The TCR was taken from a human donor with Susac syndrome. The CDR3 nucleotides read TGTGCCAGCAGTTTTAAGGGCCCTAGCACAGATACGCAGTATTTT. It translates to CASSFKGPSTDTQYF.